The 11 T cell receptor beta chains reported below all come from one sample, sequenced in a study of human T cells and chemical hapten exposure. TCRdb re-derived calls from the RACE reads in MiXCR, one entry per CDR3 protein. This sample yields some 84,000 distinct CDR3 sequences, of which under 11% are seen a single time; around 5% belongs to the top ten. Sample time point: patch test 2, 6 weeks after DPC sensitization. Treatment denoted: therapeutic diphenylcyclopropenone sensitization with weekly scalp DPC. The sample consisted of whole blood, taken in connection with sensitization to the hapten diphenylcyclopropenone (DPC). Receptors were obtained from a woman in her fifties or sixties with alopecia areata. Some clones in this sample may be carry-over from other donors' samples.

This clonotype has a count of ten or more. The genes are TRBV2 and TRBJ2-3; 7 bases are shared with TRBD1. Per the germline V gene, CDR1 is SNHLY and CDR2 is FYNNEI. This CDR3 is 15 amino acids long. J gave up 1 base and V 7 bases, and 8 bases lay outside the gene matches. CDR3 DNA sequence: TGTGCCAGCACCCAAAGGACAGGCGGCACAGATACGCAGTATTTT. This codes for CASTQRTGGTDTQYF.

The sample holds a few counts of this clonotype. DNA of the CDR3: TGTGCCAGCAGCTTACAATCCAGCACAGATACGCAGTATTTT. Its protein product is CASSLQSSTDTQYF. The chain combines TRBV7-2 with TRBJ2-3, with no clear D. Trimming left V 2 bases short and J 0 bases short, with 6 bases between. Germline assignment: CDR1 SGHTA and CDR2 FQGNSA. The CDR3 extends over 14 amino acids.

This clonotype was counted a few times. The rearrangement uses TRBV20-1 and TRBJ2-3; 10 nucleotides match TRBD2. V dropped 3 bases and J dropped 4; count of bases not matched to a gene: 10. The germline gives CDR1 DFQATT, CDR2 SNEGSKA (reference sequence). The CDR3 loop spans 16 amino acids. CDR3 protein: CSASRLAGVGADTQYF. The DNA of the CDR3 is TGCAGTGCTAGCCGGCTAGCGGGAGTGGGGGCAGATACGCAGTATTTT.

This clonotype was observed many times. The chain employs TRBV11-2 and TRBJ2-3; D is uncertain. This CDR3 contains 11 residues. The germline V and J ends were trimmed by 3 bases and 4 bases, with 2 bases remaining between them. Germline CDR1 is SGHAT and CDR2 is FQNNGV. DNA of the CDR3: TGTGCCAGCAGCTTTTCAGATACGCAGTATTTT. This encodes CASSFSDTQYF.

The chain employs TRBV20-1 and TRBJ1-4, with 8 bases aligning to TRBD1. Germline CDR1 reads DFQATT; CDR2 reads SNEGSKA (reference sequence). The ends lost 0 bases at V and 5 bases at J; junction bases unmatched: 5. The CDR3 loop spans 15 amino acids. The CDR3 sequence is CSARDQGAGNEKLFF. The CDR3, as DNA: TGCAGTGCTAGAGATCAGGGGGCCGGGAATGAAAAACTGTTTTTT.

This clonotype was seen repeatedly, ten times or more. This chain uses TRBV12-3 or TRBV12-4 with TRBJ2-4; unclear D gene. The V gene lost 4 bases and the J gene lost 0 bases, with 7 bases spanning the gap. The CDR3 spans 14 residues. The CDR3 region is CASSSDLAKNIQYF. CDR3 nucleotide sequence: TGTGCCAGCAGTTCCGACCTAGCCAAAAACATTCAGTACTTC.

This clonotype came up many times. The chain carries TRBV11-2 and TRBJ1-4; D gene uncertain. V was pared by 3 bases and J by 0 bases, with 5 bases between. The CDR3 covers 14 residues. CDR1 SGHAT and CDR2 FQNNGV come from the germline V gene. The CDR3 DNA follows: TGTGCCAGCAGCTTCTTCTCAACTAATGAAAAACTGTTTTTT. Its translation: CASSFFSTNEKLFF. Full variable domain (missing parts from reference TRBV11-2 and TRBJ1-4): EAGVAQSPRYKIIEKRQSVAFWCNPISGHATLYWYQQILGQGPKLLIQFQNNGVVDDSQLPKDRFSAERLKGVDSTLKIQPAKLEDSAVYLCASSFFSTNEKLFFGSGTQLSVL.

This clonotype came up many times. The chain joins TRBV7-2 to TRBJ1-5; 10 bases align to TRBD1. The CDR3 contains 15 residues. With 4 bases clipped from V and 4 bases from J, the junction kept 4 bases outside the gene matches. Germline V gene sequence: CDR1 SGHTA, CDR2 FQGNSA. Here the CDR3 reads CASSSQGQGNQPQHF. The CDR3 nucleotides read TGTGCCAGCAGCTCCCAGGGACAGGGGAATCAGCCCCAGCATTTT.

This clonotype was counted ten times or more. The rearrangement joins TRBV11-2 to TRBJ2-2; 8 nucleotides align to TRBD2. The junction had 6 bases not matched to a gene; V was cut back by 3 bases and J by 0 bases. The CDR3 runs 17 residues. Germline V lookup: CDR1 SGHAT, CDR2 FQNNGV. The CDR3 coding sequence is TGTGCCAGCAGCTTGTTTCGCGGGAGGACGAACACCGGGGAGCTGTTTTTT. The encoded protein is CASSLFRGRTNTGELFF.

There are many counts of this clonotype. CDR3 nucleotides: TGTGCCAGCTCACCAAGAGGAGTGAACACTGAAGCTTTCTTT. This sequence encodes CASSPRGVNTEAFF. This chain connects TRBV18 to TRBJ1-1, with D unresolved. The CDR3 consists of 14 residues. Germline V lookup: CDR1 KGHSH, CDR2 LQKENI. Trimming removed 2 bases from V and 0 bases from J, with 7 bases in between.

The sample holds many counts of this clonotype. The CDR3: CASSLFAGGEREQYF. Here the CDR3 DNA reads TGTGCCAGCAGCTTGTTCGCGGGGGGTGAGCGGGAGCAGTACTTC. This sequence joins TRBV5-5 and TRBJ2-7; 8 positions match TRBD2. The CDR3 contains 15 residues. The V gene's germline CDR1 is SGHKS and CDR2 YYEKEE (reference sequence). Losses at the gene ends were 1 base for V and 7 bases for J; bases not matched to a gene: 10. Drawing the rest from reference TRBV5-5 and TRBJ2-7, the complete variable domain is DAGVTQSPTHLIKTRGQQVTLRCSPISGHKSVSWYQQVLGQGPQFIFQYYEKEERGRGNFPDRFSARQFPNYSSELNVNALLLGDSALYLCASSLFAGGEREQYFGPGTRLTVT.